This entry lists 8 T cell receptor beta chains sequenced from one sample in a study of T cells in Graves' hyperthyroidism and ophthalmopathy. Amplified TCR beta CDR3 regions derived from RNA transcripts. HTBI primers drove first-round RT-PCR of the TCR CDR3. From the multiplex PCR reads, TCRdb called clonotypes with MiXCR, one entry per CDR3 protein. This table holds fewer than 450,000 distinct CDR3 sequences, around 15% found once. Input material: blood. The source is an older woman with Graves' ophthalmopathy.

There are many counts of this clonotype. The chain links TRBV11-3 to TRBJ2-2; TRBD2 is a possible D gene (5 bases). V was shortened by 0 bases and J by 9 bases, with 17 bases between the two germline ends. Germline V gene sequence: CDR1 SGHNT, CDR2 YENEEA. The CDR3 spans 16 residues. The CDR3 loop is CASSLEFGVGSRELFF. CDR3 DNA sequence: TGTGCCAGCAGCTTAGAGTTCGGGGTGGGGTCTCGGGAGCTGTTTTTT.

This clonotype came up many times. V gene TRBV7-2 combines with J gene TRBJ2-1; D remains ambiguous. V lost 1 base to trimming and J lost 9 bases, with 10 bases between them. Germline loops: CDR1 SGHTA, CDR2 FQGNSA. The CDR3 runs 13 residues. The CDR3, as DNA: TGTGCCAGCAGCTTAGTCCGGAGCGCTGAGCAGTTCTTC. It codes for CASSLVRSAEQFF. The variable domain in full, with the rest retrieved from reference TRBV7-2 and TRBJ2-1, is GAGVSQSPSNKVTEKGKDVELRCDPISGHTALYWYRQSLGQGLEFLIYFQGNSAPDKSGLPSDRFSAERTGGSVSTLTIQRTQQEDSAVYLCASSLVRSAEQFFGPGTRLTVL.

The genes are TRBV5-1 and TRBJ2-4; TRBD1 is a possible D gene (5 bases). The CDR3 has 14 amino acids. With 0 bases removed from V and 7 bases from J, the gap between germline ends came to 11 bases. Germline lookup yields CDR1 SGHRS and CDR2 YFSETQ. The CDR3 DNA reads TGCGCCAGCAGCTTGGGAGGTCCAGGGAACATTCAGTACTTC. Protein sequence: CASSLGGPGNIQYF.

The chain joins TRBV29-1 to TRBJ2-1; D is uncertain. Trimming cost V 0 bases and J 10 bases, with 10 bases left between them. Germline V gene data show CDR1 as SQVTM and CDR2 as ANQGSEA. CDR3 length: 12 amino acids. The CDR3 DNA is TGCAGCGTTGAAGACCCTAAAGGCGAGCAGTTCTTC. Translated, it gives CSVEDPKGEQFF.

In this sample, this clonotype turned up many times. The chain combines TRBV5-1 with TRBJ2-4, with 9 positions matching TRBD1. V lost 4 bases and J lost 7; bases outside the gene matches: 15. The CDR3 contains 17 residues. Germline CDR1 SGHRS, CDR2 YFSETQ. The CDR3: CASSPSTGTGSGNIQYF. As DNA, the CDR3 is TGCGCCAGCAGCCCCTCTACCGGGACAGGGTCTGGCAACATTCAGTACTTC.

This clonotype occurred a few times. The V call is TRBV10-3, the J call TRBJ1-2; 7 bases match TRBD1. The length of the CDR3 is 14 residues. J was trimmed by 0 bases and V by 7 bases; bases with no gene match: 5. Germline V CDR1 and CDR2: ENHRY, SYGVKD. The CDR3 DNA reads TGTGCCATCACTGACAGGGTCTCTAACTATGGCTACACCTTC. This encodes CAITDRVSNYGYTF.

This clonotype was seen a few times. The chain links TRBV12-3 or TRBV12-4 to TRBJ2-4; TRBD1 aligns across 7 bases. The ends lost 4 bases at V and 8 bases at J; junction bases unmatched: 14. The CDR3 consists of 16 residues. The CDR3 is CASSSGQRGPLDIQYF. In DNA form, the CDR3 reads TGTGCCAGCAGTTCGGGACAGAGGGGTCCTTTGGACATTCAGTACTTC.

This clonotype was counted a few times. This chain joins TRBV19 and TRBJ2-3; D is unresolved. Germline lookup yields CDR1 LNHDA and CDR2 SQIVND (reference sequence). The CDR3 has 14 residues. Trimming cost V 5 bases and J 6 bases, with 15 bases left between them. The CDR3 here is CASSPSFRTDTQYF. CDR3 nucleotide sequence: TGTGCCAGTAGTCCGTCCTTTCGGACGGATACGCAGTATTTT. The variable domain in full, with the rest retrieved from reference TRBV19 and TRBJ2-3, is DGGITQSPKYLFRKEGQNVTLSCEQNLNHDAMYWYRQDPGQGLRLIYYSQIVNDFQKGDIAEGYSVSREKKESFPLTVTSAQKNPTAFYLCASSPSFRTDTQYFGPGTRLTVL.